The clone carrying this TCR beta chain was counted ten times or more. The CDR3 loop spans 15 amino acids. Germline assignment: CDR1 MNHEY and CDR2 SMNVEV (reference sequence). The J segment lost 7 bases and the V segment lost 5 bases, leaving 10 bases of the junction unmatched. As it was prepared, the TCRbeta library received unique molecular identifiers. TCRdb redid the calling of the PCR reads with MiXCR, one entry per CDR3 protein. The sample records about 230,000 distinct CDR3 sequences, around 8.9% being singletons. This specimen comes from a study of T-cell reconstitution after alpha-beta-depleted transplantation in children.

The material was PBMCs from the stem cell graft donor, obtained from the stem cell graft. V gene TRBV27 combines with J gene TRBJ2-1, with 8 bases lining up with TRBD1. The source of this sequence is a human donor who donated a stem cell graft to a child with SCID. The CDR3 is CASSPWTGKPNEQFF. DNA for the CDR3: TGTGCCAGCAGTCCATGGACAGGGAAACCAAATGAGCAGTTCTTC.